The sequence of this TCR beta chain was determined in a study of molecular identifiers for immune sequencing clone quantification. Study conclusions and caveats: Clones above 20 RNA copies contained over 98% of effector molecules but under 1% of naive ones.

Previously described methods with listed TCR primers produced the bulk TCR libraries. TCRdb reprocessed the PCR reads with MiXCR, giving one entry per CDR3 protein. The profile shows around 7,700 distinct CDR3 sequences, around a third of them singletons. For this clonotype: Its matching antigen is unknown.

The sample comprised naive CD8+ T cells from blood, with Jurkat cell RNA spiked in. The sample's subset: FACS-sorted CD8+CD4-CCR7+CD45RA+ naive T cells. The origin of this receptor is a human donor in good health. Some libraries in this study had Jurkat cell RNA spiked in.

In nucleotides, the CDR3 is TGTGCCAGCAGCAGTGGGGGAACTGAAGCTTTCTTT. Translation: CASSSGGTEAFF. This chain uses TRBV5-6 with TRBJ1-1; tentative D call: TRBD1 (5 bases). The CDR3 consists of 12 residues. V was clipped by 4 bases and J by 5 bases, with 9 bases between them. Germline CDR1 is SGHDT and CDR2 is YYEEEE.